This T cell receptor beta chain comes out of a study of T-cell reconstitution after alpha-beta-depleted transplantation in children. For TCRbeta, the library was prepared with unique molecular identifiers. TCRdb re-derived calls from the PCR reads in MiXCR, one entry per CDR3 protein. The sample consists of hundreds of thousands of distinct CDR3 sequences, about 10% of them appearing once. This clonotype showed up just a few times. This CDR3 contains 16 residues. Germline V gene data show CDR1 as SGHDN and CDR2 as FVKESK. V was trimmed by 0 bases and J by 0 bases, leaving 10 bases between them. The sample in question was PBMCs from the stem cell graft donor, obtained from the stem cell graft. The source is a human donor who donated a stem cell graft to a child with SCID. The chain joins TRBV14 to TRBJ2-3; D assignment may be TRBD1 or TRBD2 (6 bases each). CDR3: CASSQDSGASTDTQYF. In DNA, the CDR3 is TGTGCCAGCAGCCAAGATTCGGGGGCTAGCACAGATACGCAGTATTTT.